The clone carrying this T cell receptor beta chain was observed at least ten times. Germline-derived CDR1 and CDR2 are SGHTA and FQGNSA. J was trimmed by 7 bases and V by 3 bases; bases with no gene match: 3. The CDR3 has 14 amino acids. Amplified regions were TCR beta CDR3 sequences from RNA transcripts. First-round RT-PCR of the TCR CDR3 relied on the HTBI primer set. A single record per CDR3 protein comes from TCRdb applying MiXCR to the multiplex PCR reads. The table shows approximately 610,000 distinct CDR3 sequences, with approximately 15% occurring only once. Newly diagnosed hyperthyroidism patients aged 18 to 65 years had disease lasting under 2 months. This sample is drawn from a study of T cells in Graves' hyperthyroidism and ophthalmopathy.

The receptor's source is a woman aged 18 to 35 with Graves' hyperthyroidism. The V and J genes are TRBV7-2 and TRBJ2-1, with 10 nucleotides matching TRBD2. Material: blood. The CDR3: CASSFRTSGNEQFF. Here the CDR3 DNA reads TGTGCCAGCAGCTTTCGGACTAGCGGTAATGAGCAGTTCTTC.